This T cell receptor (beta chain) originates from a study of T cell responses to AZD1222 COVID-19 vaccine. This CDR3 region has 13 residues. J lost 5 bases, V lost 11 bases, and 8 bases had no gene match. Germline V gene lookup returns CDR1 SNHLY and CDR2 FYNNEI. As regards this clone: Its antigen is undetermined.

Study conclusions and caveats: Spike-specific TCR depth and breadth grew after two AZD1222 doses.

The table came from immunoSEQ multiplex PCR; TCRdb's copy has only in-frame clones and leaves some out. The sample holds approximately 150,000 clones, 90% seen once. The sequenced sample was peripheral blood, obtained 28 days after the second AZD1222 dose. The genes are TRBV2 and TRBJ2-5, with 10 positions matching TRBD1. This receptor was taken from an adult who received the AZD1222 COVID-19 vaccine. DNA of the CDR3: TGTGCCGTATCCGACAGGGGGCCTGAGACCCAGTACTTC. As protein: CAVSDRGPETQYF.